The clone carrying this T cell receptor (beta chain) appeared many times. The junction and the germline gene differ at one end; a read error may be behind it. Amplification of TCR beta CDR3 regions used RNA transcripts. An opening RT-PCR round employed HTBI primers and preceded a second-round multiplex PCR. TCRdb recomputed calls from the multiplex PCR reads with MiXCR, one row per CDR3 protein. The table lists about 480,000 distinct CDR3 sequences, around 14% of them singletons. Ineligible for inclusion were patients with other autoimmune diseases, uncontrolled infections, pregnancy or lactation. The CDR3 is 13 residues long. Germline loops: CDR1 SGHRS, CDR2 YFSETQ. The data were taken from a study of Graves' ophthalmopathy and Graves' hyperthyroidism.

Sequenced: blood. This receptor was obtained from a woman aged 30 to 39 with Graves' ophthalmopathy. The gene calls are TRBV5-1 and TRBJ2-4; TRBD2 might be the D (5 bases). CDR3 loop: CASSPVTRNIKYF. For the CDR3, the DNA is TGCGCCAGCAGCCCCGTTACTAGGAACATTAAGTACTTC.